The 5 T cell receptor beta chains listed next were all sequenced from one sample in a study of shared clonotypes between healthy human individuals. Repertoires were generated with immunoSEQ multiplex PCR, while TCRdb's copy carries only in-frame clones and drops some. The sample consists of a few hundred thousand clones, roughly four fifths of them appearing once. Specimen: PBMCs. The source is a woman in her thirties or forties in good health. Some clones in this sample may be carry-over from other donors' samples.

This clone was seen only a few times. The chain combines TRBV5-4 with TRBJ2-7; D unresolved. The CDR3 runs to 14 residues. Looked up from germline, CDR1 is SGHNT and CDR2 is YYREEE (reference sequence). The ends were cut back, 4 bases at V and 2 bases at J, with 13 bases in the middle. This CDR3 is CASSPGQSPYEQYF. Here the CDR3 DNA reads TGTGCCAGCAGCCCTGGGCAATCCCCCTACGAGCAGTACTTC.

The genes are TRBV7-2 and TRBJ1-2, with D possibly being TRBD1 (5 bases). The germline V and J ends were trimmed by 5 bases and 3 bases, with 13 bases remaining between them. CDR3 size: 14 residues. Germline V gene sequence: CDR1 SGHTA, CDR2 FQGNSA. The CDR3 spells CASSLPGPYYGYTF. CDR3 bases: TGTGCCAGCAGCCTCCCGGGGCCTTACTATGGCTACACCTTC. The entire variable domain, with the rest obtained from reference TRBV7-2 and TRBJ1-2, is as follows: GAGVSQSPSNKVTEKGKDVELRCDPISGHTALYWYRQSLGQGLEFLIYFQGNSAPDKSGLPSDRFSAERTGGSVSTLTIQRTQQEDSAVYLCASSLPGPYYGYTFGSGTRLTVV.

The chain couples TRBV4-2 to TRBJ2-7; 8 bases align to TRBD2. Germline V CDR1 and CDR2: LGHNA, YNFKEQ. Losses at the gene ends were 0 bases for V and 7 bases for J; bases not matched to a gene: 5. This CDR3 is built from 14 residues. In DNA, the CDR3 is TGTGCCAGCAGCCAAGATAGGGTAGCGGGAGAGCAGTACTTC. Residues: CASSQDRVAGEQYF.

This clone showed up just a few times. This sequence joins TRBV7-9 and TRBJ2-7; 7 positions agree with TRBD1. This CDR3 contains 14 residues. Germline loops: CDR1 SEHNR, CDR2 FQNEAQ (reference sequence). V gave up 7 bases and J gave up 0 bases; unmatched junction bases: 6. The CDR3 DNA is TGTGCCAGCACCTTCGGGGACAGCTCCTACGAGCAGTACTTC. It codes for CASTFGDSSYEQYF.

This chain connects TRBV29-1 to TRBJ2-3; TRBD2 might be the D (6 bases). The CDR3 is 15 residues long. Trimming cost V 4 bases and J 0 bases, with 14 bases left between them. In germline, CDR1 is SQVTM, CDR2 ANQGSEA. In DNA form, the CDR3 reads TGCAGCGTTGTACCGGACTACACAAGCACAGATACGCAGTATTTT. This sequence encodes CSVVPDYTSTDTQYF.